The 29 T cell receptor beta chains listed next were all sequenced from one sample in a study of OX40 agonist ivuxolimab in advanced cancers. The table came from immunoSEQ multiplex PCR; TCRdb's copy has only in-frame clones and leaves some out. The repertoire holds tens of thousands of clones, with 75% to 85% as singletons. Sequencing was performed on CD4+ or CD8+ T cells sorted from blood, taken in a trial of the OX40 agonist ivuxolimab. The receptors originated from an adult with an advanced solid tumor such as melanoma, head and neck, liver or kidney cancer.

The chain is built from TRBV9 and TRBJ2-7; no clear D. The CDR3 is 14 residues long. V lost 0 bases, J lost 2 bases, and 9 bases lay in between. Looked up from germline, CDR1 is SGDLS and CDR2 is YYNGEE. The CDR3 DNA is TGTGCCAGCAGCGTAGGTTCAGCTACCTACGAGCAGTACTTC. Translation gives CASSVGSATYEQYF.

This clone came up once. This chain connects TRBV19 to TRBJ2-5, with a weak D call TRBD1 (6 bases). From germline, CDR1 is LNHDA and CDR2 SQIVND (reference sequence). CDR3 size: 14 residues. V was pared by 1 base and J by 3 bases, with 9 bases between. Here the CDR3 DNA reads TGTGCCAGTAGTATAGGGCACAGGGAAGAGACCCAGTACTTC. Translating it yields CASSIGHREETQYF. The complete variable domain, with remaining parts taken from reference TRBV19 and TRBJ2-5, reads DGGITQSPKYLFRKEGQNVTLSCEQNLNHDAMYWYRQDPGQGLRLIYYSQIVNDFQKGDIAEGYSVSREKKESFPLTVTSAQKNPTAFYLCASSIGHREETQYFGPGTRLLVL.

This chain joins TRBV30 and TRBJ1-5; 8 nucleotides line up with TRBD1. Per the germline V gene, CDR1 is GTSNPN and CDR2 is SVGIG (reference sequence). The CDR3 extends over 15 amino acids. The V and J ends lost 2 bases and 2 bases, in that order; junction bases with no gene match: 5. The CDR3 spells CAWSTGGNGNQPQHF. The CDR3 coding sequence is TGTGCCTGGAGTACAGGGGGTAATGGCAATCAGCCCCAGCATTTT.

In this sample, this clone turned up once. The J gene is TRBJ1-1, the V gene TRBV11-2, with a weak D call TRBD1 (6 bases). The CDR3 has 14 residues. Germline V gene data show CDR1 as SGHAT and CDR2 as FQNNGV. V lost 5 bases and J lost 4, with 14 bases in between. As DNA, the CDR3 is TGTGCCAGCAGCCAGGGGCGGGGGAGCACTGAAGCTTTCTTT. Amino acids: CASSQGRGSTEAFF.

The chain is built from TRBV28 and TRBJ1-5; weak D call: TRBD1 (6 bases). The CDR3 contains 13 residues. Germline assignment: CDR1 MDHEN and CDR2 SYDVKM. Trimming stripped 8 bases from V and 7 bases from J, with 15 bases between. The CDR3 sequence is CASLRGGRQPQHF. In DNA, the CDR3 is TGTGCCAGCCTTAGGGGGGGGAGGCAGCCCCAGCATTTT.

The V call is TRBV11-2, the J call TRBJ2-1; D may be TRBD2 (5 bases). This CDR3 comprises 12 residues. Germline V gene sequence: CDR1 SGHAT, CDR2 FQNNGV. V was cut by 4 bases and J by 10 bases, with 11 bases left in between. The CDR3 spells CASSSGFREQFF. CDR3 bases: TGTGCCAGCAGCTCGGGGTTTCGGGAGCAGTTCTTC. Full variable domain (rest looked up from reference TRBV11-2 and TRBJ2-1): EAGVAQSPRYKIIEKRQSVAFWCNPISGHATLYWYQQILGQGPKLLIQFQNNGVVDDSQLPKDRFSAERLKGVDSTLKIQPAKLEDSAVYLCASSSGFREQFFGPGTRLTVL.

The chain joins TRBV5-6 to TRBJ1-2, with 12 positions matching TRBD1. The CDR3 covers 14 residues. From germline, CDR1 is SGHDT and CDR2 YYEEEE. Unmatched junction bases numbered 7, after V lost 6 bases and J lost 7 bases. CDR3 sequence reads: CASIGTGGIGGYTF. CDR3 DNA: TGTGCCAGCATAGGGACAGGGGGCATCGGTGGCTACACCTTC.

The table lists this clone with a count of one. The chain recombines TRBV5-4 with TRBJ2-7, with D maybe TRBD1 (6 bases). Germline values: CDR1 SGHNT, CDR2 YYREEE (reference sequence). The CDR3 contains 13 residues. With 6 bases removed from V and 5 bases from J, the gap between germline ends came to 15 bases. CDR3 nucleotides: TGTGCCAGCAAGACACAGGGATCCCACGAGCAGTACTTC. Amino acids: CASKTQGSHEQYF.

The V and J genes are TRBV7-2 and TRBJ2-7, with 9 nucleotides matching TRBD2. Germline V gene data show CDR1 as SGHTA and CDR2 as FQGNSA. Trimming took 5 bases from V and 11 from J; bases not matched to a gene: 10. The CDR3 totals 13 residues. CDR3 sequence (DNA): TGTGCCAGCAGCCGATCTAGCGGGGAGGGGAAGTACTTC. As protein: CASSRSSGEGKYF.

The chain carries TRBV6-1 and TRBJ1-5; D remains ambiguous. This CDR3 has 17 amino acids. In germline, CDR1 is MNHNS, CDR2 SASEGT. Trimming cost V 2 bases and J 0 bases, with 14 bases left between them. CDR3 in DNA: TGTGCCAGCAGTGAACTGGGCGGGAGGCTTAGCAATCAGCCCCAGCATTTT. This sequence encodes CASSELGGRLSNQPQHF.

This clone is medium-sized (0.01 to 0.1%) by share. The chain joins TRBV29-1 to TRBJ2-7; 11 nucleotides align to TRBD1. V was pared by 6 bases and J by 6 bases, with 10 bases of the junction left unmatched. CDR3 length equals 14 residues. The germline V gene encodes CDR1 SQVTM and CDR2 ANQGSEA. The CDR3 sequence: CSVAPGTGGSEQYF. The CDR3 nucleotides are TGCAGCGTAGCTCCCGGGACAGGGGGGTCCGAGCAGTACTTC.

This rearrangement joins TRBV27 to TRBJ1-2; no clear D gene. The CDR3 extends over 14 amino acids. CDR1 MNHEY and CDR2 SMNVEV come from the germline V gene (reference sequence). Trimming shortened V by 5 bases and J by 7 bases, and 17 bases separated the two germline ends. The CDR3 sequence is CASSPLERALGYTF. The CDR3 DNA sequence: TGTGCCAGCAGTCCCCTGGAAAGGGCCCTTGGCTACACCTTC.

The chain couples TRBV19 to TRBJ1-1; unclear D gene. In germline, CDR1 is LNHDA, CDR2 SQIVND (reference sequence). The ends were cut back, 2 bases at V and 1 base at J, with 5 bases in the middle. This CDR3 is built from 13 residues. The CDR3 is CASSINKNTEAFF. For the CDR3, the DNA is TGTGCCAGTAGTATAAACAAGAACACTGAAGCTTTCTTT.

The chain combines TRBV6-1 with TRBJ1-4; D gene unclear. This CDR3 is built from 14 residues. The germline V gene encodes CDR1 MNHNS and CDR2 SASEGT. The V gene lost 6 bases and the J gene lost 7 bases, with 15 bases spanning the gap. DNA of the CDR3: TGTGCCAGCAGACGAGAGCAGCGGGGTGAAAAACTGTTTTTT. It codes for CASRREQRGEKLFF.

The chain is built from TRBV6-4 and TRBJ2-1; D may be TRBD2 (7 bases). Trimming took 5 bases from V and 2 from J, leaving 13 bases between them. The CDR3 is 15 residues long. From germline, CDR1 is MRHNA and CDR2 SNTAGT. CDR3 sequence: CASSQGGGTYNEQFF. CDR3 nucleotide sequence: TGTGCCAGCAGTCAAGGGGGGGGCACCTACAATGAGCAGTTCTTC.

The chain uses TRBV7-2 and TRBJ1-3; the D gene is possibly TRBD1 (6 bases). Germline V gives CDR1 SGHTA, CDR2 FQGNSA. This CDR3 region has 13 residues. V lost 4 bases, J lost 4 bases, and 8 bases lay in between. The CDR3: CASSYTGGNTIYF. The CDR3 bases are TGTGCCAGCAGCTATACAGGGGGAAACACCATATATTTT.

The gene calls are TRBV7-3 and TRBJ2-1, with 12 bases identical to TRBD1. Per the germline V gene, CDR1 is SGHTA and CDR2 is FQGTGA. CDR3 length equals 15 residues. J lost 6 bases, V lost 3 bases, and 3 bases had no gene match. The CDR3 spells CASSLGQGAFNEQFF. CDR3 DNA sequence: TGTGCCAGCAGCTTGGGACAGGGGGCTTTCAATGAGCAGTTCTTC.

This chain links TRBV7-3 with TRBJ2-5; D gene uncertain. The germline V and J ends were trimmed by 5 bases and 0 bases, with 7 bases remaining between them. This CDR3 contains 13 residues. Germline V gene lookup returns CDR1 SGHTA and CDR2 FQGTGA. CDR3 in amino acids: CASSPTYQETQYF. In DNA, the CDR3 is TGTGCCAGCAGCCCTACTTACCAAGAGACCCAGTACTTC. Drawing the rest from reference TRBV7-3 and TRBJ2-5, the complete variable domain is GAGVSQTPSNKVTEKGKYVELRCDPISGHTALYWYRQSLGQGPEFLIYFQGTGAADDSGLPNDRFFAVRPEGSVSTLKIQRTERGDSAVYLCASSPTYQETQYFGPGTRLLVL.

This sequence joins TRBV13 and TRBJ1-4, with 7 bases matching TRBD1. The V gene's germline CDR1 is PRHDT and CDR2 FYEKMQ (reference sequence). The CDR3 contains 14 residues. V dropped 8 bases and J dropped 6; count of bases not matched to a gene: 9. The CDR3 DNA is TGTGCCAGCCACTCCAGGGGGGAGGATGAAAAACTGTTTTTT. Translated, it gives CASHSRGEDEKLFF.

This clone was observed a few times. This sequence joins TRBV11-3 and TRBJ2-1; 8 nucleotides match TRBD2. V gave up 1 base and J gave up 8 bases; unmatched junction bases: 7. Germline values: CDR1 SGHNT, CDR2 YENEEA. The CDR3 loop spans 15 amino acids. Here the CDR3 DNA reads TGTGCCAGCAGCTTAGTTAGCGGGAAGGGTTATGAGCAGTTCTTC. Its protein is CASSLVSGKGYEQFF.

The chain is built from TRBV11-2 and TRBJ2-1; weak D call: TRBD1 (5 bases). Germline loops: CDR1 SGHAT, CDR2 FQNNGV. The CDR3 has 14 residues. With 8 bases removed from V and 2 bases from J, the gap between germline ends came to 13 bases. CDR3 bases: TGTGCCAGCGAAACAGGTGGGACCTACAATGAGCAGTTCTTC. It translates to CASETGGTYNEQFF. The variable domain in full, with the rest retrieved from reference TRBV11-2 and TRBJ2-1, is EAGVAQSPRYKIIEKRQSVAFWCNPISGHATLYWYQQILGQGPKLLIQFQNNGVVDDSQLPKDRFSAERLKGVDSTLKIQPAKLEDSAVYLCASETGGTYNEQFFGPGTRLTVL.

The V gene is TRBV9, the J gene TRBJ1-3, with unresolved D. The germline V and J ends were trimmed by 0 bases and 0 bases, with 13 bases remaining between them. This CDR3 is built from 17 residues. Germline V lookup: CDR1 SGDLS, CDR2 YYNGEE. CDR3 nucleotides: TGTGCCAGCAGCGTAGCTCCGGGGTCCTACTCTGGAAACACCATATATTTT. It is translated as CASSVAPGSYSGNTIYF.

This chain joins TRBV4-1 and TRBJ2-1; TRBD2 is a possible D gene (5 bases). The ends were cut back, 3 bases at V and 9 bases at J, with 9 bases in the middle. The CDR3 covers 12 residues. Germline CDR1 reads MGHRA; CDR2 reads YSYEKL. CDR3 in amino acids: CASSHGGIEQFF. CDR3 bases: TGCGCCAGCAGCCATGGAGGAATTGAGCAGTTCTTC.

The rearrangement links TRBV6-1 to TRBJ2-4; 10 bases are shared with TRBD1. CDR1 and CDR2 from the germline V gene are MNHNS and SASEGT. V shed 2 bases, J shed 8 bases, and the junction held 9 bases outside the gene matches. This CDR3 region has 16 residues. DNA of the CDR3: TGTGCCAGCAGTGAATTGAGGGGGACAGGGGCTGACATTCAGTACTTC. Translation gives CASSELRGTGADIQYF.

The chain couples TRBV28 to TRBJ2-7; 7 bases map to TRBD1. There are 16 residues in the CDR3. After removal of 3 bases from V and 1 base from J, the junction contained 9 bases not matched to a gene. The V gene's germline CDR1 is MDHEN and CDR2 SYDVKM. This chain's CDR3 is CASSFSLQGLSYEQYF. DNA of the CDR3: TGTGCCAGCAGTTTCTCCTTACAGGGGCTGTCCTACGAGCAGTACTTC.

The chain recombines TRBV5-1 with TRBJ2-5; no clear D. The germline V and J ends were trimmed by 1 base and 5 bases, with 15 bases remaining between them. Germline assignment: CDR1 SGHRS and CDR2 YFSETQ. The CDR3 covers 15 residues. CDR3 sequence reads: CASSLIEVLEETQYF. The CDR3, as DNA: TGCGCCAGCAGCTTGATTGAGGTGTTAGAGGAGACCCAGTACTTC. Full variable domain (missing parts from reference TRBV5-1 and TRBJ2-5): KAGVTQTPRYLIKTRGQQVTLSCSPISGHRSVSWYQQTPGQGLQFLFEYFSETQRNKGNFPGRFSGRQFSNSRSEMNVSTLELGDSALYLCASSLIEVLEETQYFGPGTRLLVL.

The gene calls are TRBV5-1 and TRBJ2-3; 9 bases are a match to TRBD2. The germline V gene has CDR1 SGHRS and CDR2 YFSETQ. Trimming at V came to 0 bases and at J to 2 bases, leaving 10 bases not matched to a gene. The CDR3 runs to 18 residues. CDR3 amino acids: CASSLAAASGTHTDTQYF. DNA for the CDR3: TGCGCCAGCAGCTTGGCGGCGGCTAGCGGGACCCACACAGATACGCAGTATTTT.

The J gene is TRBJ1-1, the V gene TRBV18; TRBD1 aligns across 7 bases. The CDR3 spans 14 residues. Trimming at V came to 5 bases and at J to 8 bases, leaving 11 bases not matched to a gene. The germline V gene has CDR1 KGHSH and CDR2 LQKENI. CDR3 nucleotide sequence: TGTGCCAGCTCATTGGACAGGCCCTATCTCGAAGCTTTCTTT. It codes for CASSLDRPYLEAFF.

The chain uses TRBV28 and TRBJ1-2; TRBD1 matches at 9 bases. V was pared by 4 bases and J by 5 bases, with 5 bases of the junction left unmatched. The CDR3 consists of 14 residues. In germline, CDR1 is MDHEN, CDR2 SYDVKM. CDR3 nucleotides: TGTGCCAGCAGTTCCCGGGACAGGGAGTATGGCTACACCTTC. Its protein product is CASSSRDREYGYTF.